One sample yielded the 23 T cell receptor beta chains listed below, sequenced in a study of OX40 agonist ivuxolimab in advanced cancers. Profiling relied on immunoSEQ multiplex PCR, and the TCRdb table lists in-frame clones only, not all of them. Of approximately 60,000 clones in the sample, roughly 80% were seen once. Sample: CD4+ or CD8+ T cells sorted from blood, taken in a trial of the OX40 agonist ivuxolimab. These receptors were taken from an adult with an advanced solid tumor such as melanoma, head and neck, liver or kidney cancer.

In its sample, this clone was seen a few times. An end of the junction does not agree with germline; a read error may underlie this. The chain employs TRBV11-2 and TRBJ2-7; a weak D match, TRBD1 (7 bases). The CDR3 spans 12 residues. CDR1 is SGHAT, CDR2 FQNNGV, per germline. CDR3 loop: CASSSQGARGVF. CDR3 nucleotides: TGTGCCAGCAGCTCCCAGGGAGCCAGGGGGGTCTTC. Variable domain in full (rest from reference TRBV11-2 and TRBJ2-7): EAGVAQSPRYKIIEKRQSVAFWCNPISGHATLYWYQQILGQGPKLLIQFQNNGVVDDSQLPKDRFSAERLKGVDSTLKIQPAKLEDSAVYLCASSSQGARGVFGPGTRLTVT.

The chain carries TRBV14 and TRBJ2-2; maybe TRBD2 (5 bases). The CDR3 is 16 amino acids. The germline gives CDR1 SGHDN, CDR2 FVKESK. Trimming took 0 bases from V and 6 from J, leaving 14 bases between them. The CDR3 protein is CASSQDKGEVAGELFF. CDR3 nucleotides: TGTGCCAGCAGCCAAGATAAGGGAGAGGTTGCCGGGGAGCTGTTTTTT.

Written as DNA, the CDR3 is TGTGCCAGCAGCTTAGGGGTGAATCAGCCCCAGCATTTT. Translation: CASSLGVNQPQHF. The J gene is TRBJ1-5, the V gene TRBV7-9; no definite D call. Trimming shortened V by 1 base and J by 4 bases, and 5 bases separated the two germline ends. Per the germline V gene, CDR1 is SEHNR and CDR2 is FQNEAQ (reference sequence). The CDR3 contains 13 residues.

The chain is built from TRBV6-5 and TRBJ2-2; no clear D gene. From germline, CDR1 is MNHEY and CDR2 SVGAGI. V was pared by 7 bases and J by 0 bases, with 9 bases between. The CDR3 totals 14 residues. CDR3 coding DNA: TGTGCCAGCATGGGCGGATCGAACACCGGGGAGCTGTTTTTT. Amino acid sequence: CASMGGSNTGELFF.

J is TRBJ1-5 and V is TRBV7-8; D unresolved. The CDR3 sequence is 13 residues long. The V gene's germline CDR1 is SGHVS and CDR2 FQNEAQ. Trimming cost V 7 bases and J 0 bases, with 7 bases left between them. For the CDR3, the DNA is TGTGCCAGCACCCGGGGTAGCAATCAGCCCCAGCATTTT. Its protein product is CASTRGSNQPQHF.

V gene TRBV5-1 combines with J gene TRBJ2-3, with D perhaps matching TRBD1 (5 bases). This CDR3 comprises 19 residues. In germline, CDR1 is SGHRS, CDR2 YFSETQ. Trimming pared 0 bases from V and 3 bases from J, leaving 23 bases between. The CDR3: CASSLAGTLSRVGTDTQYF. DNA of the CDR3: TGCGCCAGCAGCTTGGCCGGAACCCTCAGCAGGGTTGGGACAGATACGCAGTATTTT.

The rearrangement uses TRBV5-1 and TRBJ2-5; TRBD2 matches 9 bases. The CDR3 length is 14 residues. Per germline, CDR1 SGHRS and CDR2 YFSETQ. After removal of 3 bases from V and 5 bases from J, the junction contained 5 bases not matched to a gene. This chain's CDR3 is CASSSLAGEETQYF. The DNA for the CDR3 is TGCGCCAGCAGCTCCTTAGCGGGAGAGGAGACCCAGTACTTC.

The rearrangement joins TRBV5-1 to TRBJ2-5; D might be TRBD1 (7 bases). Germline V gene sequence: CDR1 SGHRS, CDR2 YFSETQ. This CDR3 is built from 15 residues. The V gene lost 0 bases and the J gene lost 5 bases, with 14 bases spanning the gap. The DNA of the CDR3 is TGCGCCAGCAGCTTGGATACGGCAGGGGGGGAGACCCAGTACTTC. It encodes CASSLDTAGGETQYF. Full variable domain (rest looked up from reference TRBV5-1 and TRBJ2-5): KAGVTQTPRYLIKTRGQQVTLSCSPISGHRSVSWYQQTPGQGLQFLFEYFSETQRNKGNFPGRFSGRQFSNSRSEMNVSTLELGDSALYLCASSLDTAGGETQYFGPGTRLLVL.

This clone was counted a few times. This sequence joins TRBV2 and TRBJ2-2; 9 nucleotides align to TRBD1. Looked up from germline, CDR1 is SNHLY and CDR2 is FYNNEI. Trimming at V came to 8 bases and at J to 7 bases, leaving 8 bases not matched to a gene. The CDR3 consists of 14 residues. In nucleotides, the CDR3 is TGTGCCAGCGGGTCACAGGGGGCGGGCGGGGAGCTGTTTTTT. Translation gives CASGSQGAGGELFF.

This clone appeared once. The chain recombines TRBV19 with TRBJ1-2; TRBD1 aligns across 7 bases. The length of the CDR3 is 15 residues. Trimming removed 1 base from V and 4 bases from J; junction bases left unmatched: 6. CDR1 is LNHDA, CDR2 SQIVND, per germline (reference sequence). CDR3 DNA: TGTGCCAGTAGTATAGCCGGGACAGCTATCTATGGCTACACCTTC. Protein product: CASSIAGTAIYGYTF.

The V gene is TRBV2, the J gene TRBJ2-3; TRBD2 matches at 10 bases. The CDR3 spans 15 residues. V dropped 6 bases and J dropped 4; count of bases not matched to a gene: 7. Germline CDR1 SNHLY, CDR2 FYNNEI. For the CDR3, the DNA is TGTGCCAGCAGGCCCACTAGCGGGATTCCAGATACGCAGTATTTT. It yields the protein CASRPTSGIPDTQYF. The full variable domain, in which reference TRBV2 and TRBJ2-3 provide the parts outside the CDR3, is EPEVTQTPSHQVTQMGQEVILRCVPISNHLYFYWYRQILGQKVEFLVSFYNNEISEKSEIFDDQFSVERPDGSNFTLKIRSTKLEDSAMYFCASRPTSGIPDTQYFGPGTRLTVL.

The table lists this clone with a count of one. This chain connects TRBV5-6 to TRBJ2-7; no clear D. Germline-derived CDR1 and CDR2 are SGHDT and YYEEEE. Between the trimmed V and J ends, which lost 5 bases and 2 bases, there was a span of 8 bases. CDR3 size: 12 residues. CDR3 coding DNA: TGTGCCAGCAGACGACAAACCTACGAGCAGTACTTC. It encodes CASRRQTYEQYF. Drawing the rest from reference TRBV5-6 and TRBJ2-7, the complete variable domain is DAGVTQSPTHLIKTRGQQVTLRCSPKSGHDTVSWYQQALGQGPQFIFQYYEEEERQRGNFPDRFSGHQFPNYSSELNVNALLLGDSALYLCASRRQTYEQYFGPGTRLTVT.

The chain recombines TRBV2 with TRBJ2-7; D not certain. Trimming took 11 bases from V and 2 from J, leaving 19 bases between them. This CDR3 contains 14 residues. Germline loops: CDR1 SNHLY, CDR2 FYNNEI. Written as DNA, the CDR3 is TGTGCCGGAAAGACACTTACTACCGCCTACGAGCAGTACTTC. It encodes CAGKTLTTAYEQYF.

This clone appeared a few times. The chain uses TRBV23-1 and TRBJ2-7, with TRBD1 identical over 8 bases. TRBV23-1 is filed as an ORF, its function uncertain. The length of the CDR3 is 15 residues. The V and J ends lost 8 bases and 3 bases, in that order; junction bases with no gene match: 12. CDR3 residues: CASERQGSFFYEQYF. CDR3 nucleotide sequence: TGCGCCAGCGAGCGACAGGGGTCATTTTTCTACGAGCAGTACTTC.

The chain is built from TRBV5-1 and TRBJ1-1; D is unclear. CDR3 length equals 13 residues. Trimming pared 0 bases from V and 2 bases from J, leaving 5 bases between. Germline-derived CDR1 and CDR2 are SGHRS and YFSETQ. The CDR3, as DNA: TGCGCCAGCAGCTTGGAACCTAACACTGAAGCTTTCTTT. It encodes CASSLEPNTEAFF.

The V gene is TRBV6-6, the J gene TRBJ1-2; a possible D gene is TRBD1 (6 bases). The V gene lost 5 bases and the J gene lost 5 bases, with 12 bases spanning the gap. Germline-derived CDR1 and CDR2 are MNHNY and SVGAGI (reference sequence). This CDR3 spans 13 amino acids. The CDR3, as DNA: TGTGCCAGCAGTCAGGGGTCGGCTTATGGCTACACCTTC. Encoded protein: CASSQGSAYGYTF.

This rearrangement joins TRBV2 to TRBJ2-1; D not resolved. This CDR3 is 16 amino acids long. The V end lost 1 base, the J end lost 0 bases, and 10 bases lay between the germline ends. Germline CDR1 and CDR2: SNHLY and FYNNEI. CDR3 region: CASSEVGLSSYNEQFF. In DNA form, the CDR3 reads TGTGCCAGCAGTGAAGTGGGATTAAGCTCCTACAATGAGCAGTTCTTC.

V and J are TRBV18 and TRBJ2-2, with 8 bases identical to TRBD1. After removal of 2 bases from V and 3 bases from J, the junction contained 11 bases not matched to a gene. The CDR3 is 18 amino acids. Looked up from germline, CDR1 is KGHSH and CDR2 is LQKENI. CDR3 in DNA: TGTGCCAGCTCACCAGGCATGGGCAGGGGGCGCTACACCGGGGAGCTGTTTTTT. Protein product: CASSPGMGRGRYTGELFF.

This chain links TRBV9 with TRBJ1-5; possibly TRBD1 for D (5 bases). V was clipped by 3 bases and J by 2 bases, with 15 bases between them. Germline V gene lookup returns CDR1 SGDLS and CDR2 YYNGEE. The CDR3 spans 16 residues. The DNA for the CDR3 is TGTGCCAGCAGCGGGAATGGGGGACGGGGCAATCAGCCCCAGCATTTT. This sequence encodes CASSGNGGRGNQPQHF.

The chain recombines TRBV30 with TRBJ2-5, with 12 bases fitting TRBD2. The J segment lost 4 bases and the V segment lost 5 bases, leaving 5 bases of the junction unmatched. Per the germline V gene, CDR1 is GTSNPN and CDR2 is SVGIG (reference sequence). The CDR3 is 14 amino acids. CDR3 in amino acids: CAWDLAGGGETQYF. The CDR3 DNA follows: TGTGCCTGGGACCTAGCGGGAGGGGGAGAGACCCAGTACTTC.

The chain couples TRBV6-5 to TRBJ1-3; D is unresolved. This CDR3 spans 11 amino acids. V was cut by 6 bases and J by 3 bases, with 3 bases left in between. The germline CDR1 and CDR2 sequences are MNHEY and SVGAGI. The CDR3 sequence: CASRFGNTIYF. As DNA, the CDR3 is TGTGCCAGCAGGTTTGGAAACACCATATATTTT.

CDR3 DNA sequence: TGTGCCAGCATAGCCGGGACAGGGGGACAGCCCCAGCATTTT. Its translation is CASIAGTGGQPQHF. The gene calls are TRBV2 and TRBJ1-5; the match to TRBD1 covers 11 bases. CDR3 length equals 14 residues. The germline V gene encodes CDR1 SNHLY and CDR2 FYNNEI. V shed 7 bases and J 7 bases; nucleotides not matched to a gene: 6.

The chain is built from TRBV29-1 and TRBJ1-1; D unresolved. V lost 6 bases, J lost 2 bases, and 10 bases lay in between. CDR1 is SQVTM, CDR2 ANQGSEA, per germline. The CDR3 extends over 12 amino acids. The DNA for the CDR3 is TGCAGCGTCCTGCCGCCAAACACTGAAGCTTTCTTT. Translating it yields CSVLPPNTEAFF.